The 18 T cell receptor beta chains below come from one sample, sequenced in a study of T cell repertoires in cytomegalovirus infection. TCRdb analysed the reads with MiXCR anew, one entry per CDR3 protein. Of 600,000 to 800,000 distinct CDR3 sequences listed, 24% were seen once; the top ten hold 7% to 9%. The sequencing sample was made of CD8+ T cells from PBMCs. The receptors here all came from a human donor in good health (CMV status not recorded). Some clones in this sample may be carry-over from other donors' samples.

The V call is TRBV7-2, the J call TRBJ2-5; TRBD1 matches at 9 bases. J was trimmed by 1 base and V by 6 bases; bases with no gene match: 6. The CDR3 length is 15 residues. Germline V CDR1 and CDR2: SGHTA, FQGNSA. In DNA form, the CDR3 reads TGTGCCAGCAGTTCCACAGGGGGCCCCCAAGAGACCCAGTACTTC. The encoded protein is CASSSTGGPQETQYF.

This clonotype appeared a few times. The chain links TRBV7-9 to TRBJ2-7; TRBD1 matches at 9 bases. The V and J ends lost 5 bases and 9 bases, in that order; junction bases with no gene match: 8. Germline lookup yields CDR1 SEHNR and CDR2 FQNEAQ (reference sequence). This CDR3 is built from 13 residues. This chain's CDR3 is CASSRGGQGGQYV. Here the CDR3 DNA reads TGTGCCAGCAGCCGTGGGGGACAGGGCGGGCAGTACGTC.

A few counts support this clonotype. The V call is TRBV20-1, the J call TRBJ2-1, with 13 bases matching TRBD2. V was clipped by 6 bases and J by 8 bases; unmatched bases: 10. Per germline, CDR1 DFQATT and CDR2 SNEGSKA (reference sequence). The CDR3 totals 15 residues. The CDR3 DNA reads as TGCAGTGCGGAACCGGGGACTAGCGGGGATTATGAGCAGTTCTTC. Translating it yields CSAEPGTSGDYEQFF.

This clonotype was recorded once. This clone may be a read error of a much larger clone one base away. The rearrangement links TRBV7-6 to TRBJ1-5, with TRBD1 matching over 7 bases. With V trimmed by 8 bases and J by 5 bases, 12 bases remained unmatched. CDR1 SGHVS and CDR2 FNYEAQ come from the germline V gene. This CDR3 region has 15 residues. The CDR3 nucleotides read TGTGCCAGCGGCTCCCGACAGGGTGCACATCAGCCCCAGCATTTT. Its translation: CASGSRQGAHQPQHF.

This clonotype was observed at least ten times. The chain has TRBV28 and TRBJ2-1; 8 bases match TRBD2. V was pared by 3 bases and J by 6 bases, with 10 bases of the junction left unmatched. The CDR3 consists of 16 residues. Germline V gene data show CDR1 as MDHEN and CDR2 as SYDVKM. CDR3 loop: CASSFVRGGPRNEQFF. The DNA for the CDR3 is TGTGCCAGCAGTTTTGTTCGGGGGGGCCCCCGCAATGAGCAGTTCTTC.

The chain employs TRBV6-1 and TRBJ1-4, with 7 nucleotides matching TRBD1. V dropped 5 bases and J dropped 4; count of bases not matched to a gene: 10. The CDR3 is 16 residues long. The germline CDR1 and CDR2 sequences are MNHNS and SASEGT. CDR3: CASSYGDRAVNEKLFF. The CDR3 DNA is TGTGCCAGCAGTTACGGAGACAGGGCGGTTAATGAAAAACTGTTTTTT.

The chain recombines TRBV25-1 with TRBJ1-6; D not resolved. CDR1 and CDR2 (germline): MGHDK, SYGVNS. CDR3 size: 14 residues. V dropped 5 bases and J dropped 1 base, with 6 bases sitting between them. The CDR3 DNA reads TGTGCCAGCAGTTGTGGATCCTATAATTCACCCCTCCACTTT. It specifies CASSCGSYNSPLHF.

This clonotype has at least ten counts. The chain combines TRBV7-9 with TRBJ2-1; 10 bases align to TRBD2. V was pared by 0 bases and J by 7 bases, with 15 bases of the junction left unmatched. Germline V gene lookup returns CDR1 SEHNR and CDR2 FQNEAQ (reference sequence). The CDR3 runs to 19 residues. The CDR3 DNA reads TGTGCCAGCAGCTTAGCCCGTTTGATGACACTAGCGGGGCGGAATGAGCAGTTCTTC. It encodes CASSLARLMTLAGRNEQFF.

V usage is TRBV27 and J usage is TRBJ2-5; TRBD2 is a possible D gene (6 bases). The V gene lost 5 bases and the J gene lost 1 base, with 17 bases spanning the gap. CDR1 and CDR2 from the germline V gene are MNHEY and SMNVEV (reference sequence). This CDR3 is 16 amino acids long. The CDR3 nucleotides are TGTGCCAGCAGTCCGTTGGGGCGGGGCCCCCAAGAGACCCAGTACTTC. Encoded protein: CASSPLGRGPQETQYF.

A remark on this clonotype: One end of the junction does not line up with germline, which may come from a read error. The chain combines TRBV7-9 with TRBJ1-1; D remains unclear. In germline, CDR1 is SEHNR, CDR2 FQNEAQ (reference sequence). This CDR3 comprises 12 residues. Written as DNA, the CDR3 is TGTGTCAGCAGCTTTCTTGGCCCTGAAGCTTTCTTT. Amino acid sequence: CVSSFLGPEAFF.

In this sample, this clonotype turned up a few times. The chain employs TRBV14 and TRBJ1-1, with 9 bases identical to TRBD1. The trim removed 2 bases at V and 5 bases at J, leaving 12 bases unmatched. Germline V gene data show CDR1 as SGHDN and CDR2 as FVKESK. CDR3 length: 17 amino acids. The CDR3 bases are TGTGCCAGCAGCCAACTTTGGACAGGGGAGGTGGTTACTGAAGCTTTCTTT. Translation: CASSQLWTGEVVTEAFF.

The chain carries TRBV5-1 and TRBJ2-7, with D possibly matching TRBD1 (5 bases). The CDR3 extends over 16 amino acids. V lost 0 bases, J lost 3 bases, and 16 bases lay in between. Germline V gene lookup returns CDR1 SGHRS and CDR2 YFSETQ. CDR3 sequence reads: CASSLVAPKGIYEQYF. The CDR3 nucleotides are TGCGCCAGCAGCTTGGTGGCACCAAAGGGGATCTACGAGCAGTACTTC.

This clonotype was observed many times. The rearrangement uses TRBV12-5 and TRBJ1-1; D gene unclear. Looked up from germline, CDR1 is LGHNT and CDR2 is FRNRAP. The CDR3 is 13 residues long. The ends were cut back, 0 bases at V and 3 bases at J, with 5 bases in the middle. The CDR3 coding sequence is TGTGCTAGTGGTTTGGTAAAAGACACTGAAGCTTTCTTT. This encodes CASGLVKDTEAFF.

This clonotype was detected ten times or more. The chain combines TRBV29-1 with TRBJ2-1, with D possibly being TRBD2 (5 bases). Germline CDR1 and CDR2: SQVTM and ANQGSEA. This CDR3 has 15 amino acids. V shed 0 bases and J shed 0 bases, with 9 bases lying between them. CDR3 coding DNA: TGCAGCGTTGAAGATCAAGGGAGCTCCTACAATGAGCAGTTCTTC. Translation gives CSVEDQGSSYNEQFF.

With regard to this clonotype: A much more abundant neighbour one base away suggests this may be a read error. The chain has TRBV6-2 or TRBV6-3 and TRBJ1-1; D is perhaps TRBD1 (5 bases). Per germline, CDR1 MNHEY and CDR2 SVGEGT. The CDR3 runs 13 residues. The CDR3 is CTSSTGGNTEAFF. The CDR3 DNA follows: TGTACCAGCAGCACCGGGGGGAACACTGAAGCTTTCTTT.

The table lists this clonotype with a few counts. V usage is TRBV19 and J usage is TRBJ1-2; maybe TRBD1 (6 bases). The ends were cut back, 4 bases at V and 2 bases at J, with 26 bases in the middle. The CDR3 is 19 amino acids. The germline V gene has CDR1 LNHDA and CDR2 SQIVND (reference sequence). The CDR3 is CASSKGGASTISSNYGYTF. In DNA form, the CDR3 reads TGTGCCAGTAGTAAGGGGGGAGCCTCGACAATATCATCCAACTATGGCTACACCTTC.

The V gene is TRBV6-8, the J gene TRBJ1-4; D remains ambiguous. The CDR3 runs to 13 residues. V was clipped by 2 bases and J by 8 bases, with 9 bases between them. From germline, CDR1 is MNHGY and CDR2 SAAAGT. In DNA form, the CDR3 reads TGTGCCAGCAGTTACGTCGAGGGAGAAAAACTGTTTTTT. It is translated as CASSYVEGEKLFF.

Comments on this clonotype: With a much larger clone just one base away, this may be a read error. V is TRBV7-8 and J is TRBJ2-2; no definite D call. The CDR3 has 15 residues. V lost 6 bases, J lost 2 bases, and 13 bases lay in between. The germline CDR1 and CDR2 sequences are SGHVS and FQNEAQ. CDR3 protein: CASSLLNVNTGELFF. CDR3 nucleotides: TGTGCCAGCAGTCTCTTGAACGTCAACACCGGGGAGCTGTTTTTT. Using reference TRBV7-8 and TRBJ2-2 for the parts outside the CDR3, the full variable domain is GAGVSQSPRYKVAKRGQDVALRCDPISGHVSLFWYQQALGQGPEFLTYFQNEAQLDKSGLPSDRFFAERPEGSVSTLKIQRTQQEDSAVYLCASSLLNVNTGELFFGEGSRLTVL.